This TCR beta chain was sequenced during a study of shared clonotypes between healthy human individuals. The CDR3 covers 14 residues. The ends were cut back, 0 bases at V and 9 bases at J, with 16 bases in the middle. Looked up from germline, CDR1 is SGHRS and CDR2 is YFSETQ. TCRdb's table, derived via immunoSEQ multiplex PCR, lists solely in-frame clones and lacks some. Here the sample spans more than 1.2 million clones, approximately 98.5% being singletons. Sequenced: naive CD4+ T cells sorted from blood. Subset in this sample: CD45RA+ positively selected. The chain uses TRBV5-1 and TRBJ2-7; no clear D. This TCR was sampled from a young man in good health. The CDR3 coding sequence is TGCGCCAGCAGCTTGGGGGAAGCCTGGGGTGGGCAGTACTTC. It specifies CASSLGEAWGGQYF.